Listed below are T cell receptor beta chains from one sample, sequenced in a study of CD8 T cells in Susac syndrome. Each CDR3 protein is one row after TCRdb ran MiXCR on the immunoSEQ multiplex PCR reads. Counted here are a few hundred thousand distinct CDR3 sequences, about 91% occurring once; the ten biggest clones make up about 0.063%. Sample: CD4+ T cells from PBMCs. These receptors came from a human donor with multiple sclerosis. CDR3s include the opening cysteine and the closing phenylalanine or tryptophan. D genes are given only for firm matches. Not all rows give a size; the values are once, few, many and, for expanded clones, a class.

>-|TRBV5-1|TRBJ2-7|16|once
TGCGCCAGCAGCTTGGCCTTCGGGATGTCAGCCTACGAGCAGTACTTC
CASSLAFGMSAYEQYF
>TRBD2|TRBV14|TRBJ2-5|15|-
TGTGCCAGCAGCCACCCGCGGGGGGCCCAAGAGACCCAGTACTTC
CASSHPRGAQETQYF
>-|TRBV4-3|TRBJ2-7|13|-
TGCGCCAGCAGCCAAGATTTTCCTGGAGCCTTGTACTTC
CASSQDFPGALYF
>-|TRBV5-1|TRBJ2-7|13|-
TGCGCCAGCAGCTCCACGTCAAATTACGAGCAGTACTTC
CASSSTSNYEQYF
>-|TRBV4-1|TRBJ1-4|17|-
TGCGCCAGCAGCCAAGAGTGGAGCAGGGAGGACGGTGAAAAACTGTTTTTT
CASSQEWSREDGEKLFF
>TRBD2|TRBV30|TRBJ2-1|17|-
TGTGCCTGGACATCCGAACTTCTAGCGGGGGGGCCCAATGAGCAGTTCTTC
CAWTSELLAGGPNEQFF
>-|TRBV6-2/TRBV6-3|TRBJ2-1|13|-
TGTGCCAGCAGTTACTCTGCGGGGCCAAAAGGGTTCTTC
CASSYSAGPKGFF
>-|TRBV29-1|TRBJ1-1|15|-
TGCAGCGCCCGCAACACAGGGCATGGGAACACTGAAGCTTTCTTT
CSARNTGHGNTEAFF
>-|TRBV7-9|TRBJ1-1|15|-
TGTGCCAGCAGCCCGCACAAGGGTGGGGACACTGAAGCTTTCTTT
CASSPHKGGDTEAFF
>TRBD1|TRBV6-4|TRBJ2-2|16|-
TGTGCCAGCAGTGTACAGGGGGAGTCGAACACCGGGGAGCTGTTTTTT
CASSVQGESNTGELFF
>-|TRBV10-3|TRBJ2-1|13|-
TGTGCCATCAGTGGAGGGGTAGGCAATGAGCAGTTCTTC
CAISGGVGNEQFF
>-|TRBV7-9|TRBJ1-2|14|-
TGTGCCAGCAGCTTAGGGGGCATGGCTCAAGGCTACACCTTC
CASSLGGMAQGYTF
>-|TRBV4-3|TRBJ1-1|15|few
TGCGCCAGCAGCCAAGCAGGGCTGGGGAACACTGAAGCTTTCTTT
CASSQAGLGNTEAFF
>TRBD2|TRBV9|TRBJ2-1|16|-
TGTGCCAGCAGCGCCTTTACTAGCGGGAGGGCCCGTGAGCAGTTCTTC
CASSAFTSGRAREQFF
>TRBD1|TRBV6-5|TRBJ1-2|13|once
TGTGCCAGCGCTCGGACAGGGGAGCATGGCTACACCTTC
CASARTGEHGYTF
>-|TRBV15|TRBJ2-1|12|-
TGTGCCACCAGCAGAGCGGGGGATGAGCAGTTCTTC
CATSRAGDEQFF
>-|TRBV20-1|TRBJ2-7|12|few
TGCAGTGCCACCGGGAGTGGGAACGAGCAGTACTTC
CSATGSGNEQYF
>-|TRBV19|TRBJ1-1|12|-
TGTGCCAGTACAGAGGGCTGGTCTGAAGCTTTCTTT
CASTEGWSEAFF
>-|TRBV6-1|TRBJ1-1|14|-
TGTGCCAGCAGTGACCTGGACACGAACACTGAAGCTTTCTTT
CASSDLDTNTEAFF
>TRBD2|TRBV6-1|TRBJ2-7|16|-
TGTGCCAGCAGTAGAACGAAGCTAGCGGGGACCTACGAGCAGTACTTC
CASSRTKLAGTYEQYF
>TRBD2|TRBV12-3/TRBV12-4|TRBJ2-1|15|few
TGTGCCAGCAGTGCTAGCGGAAGCTCCTACAATGAGCAGTTCTTC
CASSASGSSYNEQFF
>-|TRBV4-3|TRBJ2-2|16|-
TGCGCCAGCAGCGCCACCCGGGCCGCGAACACCGGGGAGCTGTTTTTT
CASSATRAANTGELFF
>TRBD2|TRBV7-2|TRBJ2-1|16|-
TGTGCCAGCAGCCCCAGGGGACTAGCGGGAGGGTATGAGCAGTTCTTC
CASSPRGLAGGYEQFF
>TRBD2|TRBV27|TRBJ2-3|17|-
TGTGCCAGCAGTTCCCCCGGGACTAACCCTTTTACAGATACGCAGTATTTT
CASSSPGTNPFTDTQYF
>-|TRBV6-1|TRBJ2-7|14|-
TGTGCCAGCAGTAGAGAAGACAGATTAGGCGAGCAGTACTTC
CASSREDRLGEQYF
>-|TRBV25-1|TRBJ2-7|15|-
TGTGCCAGCAGTGAATGGGGGGACGGGACCTACGAGCAGTACTTC
CASSEWGDGTYEQYF
>-|TRBV24-1|TRBJ1-6|17|-
TGTGCCACCCCCCCCGCACAGTTCCTCTCCTATAATTCACCCCTCCACTTT
CATPPAQFLSYNSPLHF
>TRBD1|TRBV11-1|TRBJ1-1|16|-
TGTGCCAGCAGCTTAACCACGGGACAGGGGAACACTGAAGCTTTCTTT
CASSLTTGQGNTEAFF
>TRBD2|TRBV24-1|TRBJ2-1|12|-
TGTGCCACCAGTTTACGGGAGGGTCGGAAGTTCTTC
CATSLREGRKFF
>-|TRBV27|TRBJ1-2|13|-
TGTGCCAGCAGTTTCGACTTATCCCTGGGGTACACCTTC
CASSFDLSLGYTF
>TRBD1|TRBV7-2|TRBJ2-4|16|-
TGTGCCAGCAGCTTAGGGGCCAGGGGGCGCATAAACATTCAGTACTTC
CASSLGARGRINIQYF
>-|TRBV20-1|TRBJ1-3|15|-
TGCAGTGCTAGACCCACAGGGCGCTCTGGAAACACCATATATTTT
CSARPTGRSGNTIYF